This is a list of T cell receptor beta chains from one sample in a study of shared clonotypes between healthy human individuals. Using immunoSEQ multiplex PCR, the repertoire was profiled, and TCRdb retains in-frame clones only, with some absent. The table has about 2.4 million clones, 93% seen once. The specimen was naive CD4+ T cells from PBMCs. These receptors all come from a man aged 18 to 30 in good health. Some clones in this sample may be carry-over from other donors' samples. Each CDR3 is given with its conserved first and last residue. D genes are given only for firm matches. Clone sizes are given selectively: once, few, many, or a class where the clone is expanded.

TRBD2	TRBJ2-3	-	TRBV6-4	CASSAGTSGRTDTQYF	TGTGCCAGCAGTGCCGGGACTAGCGGGAGAACAGATACGCAGTATTTT
-	TRBJ1-1	few	TRBV20-1	CSASRDNEAFF	TGCAGTGCGAGTAGGGACAATGAAGCTTTCTTT
-	TRBJ2-2	-	TRBV11-3	CASSLGQANTGELFF	TGTGCCAGCAGCTTAGGCCAAGCGAACACCGGGGAGCTGTTTTTT
-	TRBJ2-2	-	TRBV29-1	CSVAPSNTGELFF	TGCAGCGTTGCTCCATCGAACACCGGGGAGCTGTTTTTT
TRBD1	TRBJ1-2	-	TRBV29-1	CSAPEGGQGAYGYTF	TGCAGCGCCCCAGAGGGTGGACAGGGGGCCTACGGCTACACCTTC
TRBD2	TRBJ2-7	-	TRBV7-9	CASSLILAGGYEQYF	TGTGCCAGCAGCTTAATTTTAGCGGGAGGCTACGAGCAGTACTTC
TRBD1	TRBJ2-5	-	TRBV7-6	CASSPGTGRQETQYF	TGTGCCAGCAGCCCAGGGACAGGGCGGCAAGAGACCCAGTACTTC
TRBD1	TRBJ2-7	once	TRBV6-5	CASSRTGGKSDEQYF	TGTGCCAGCAGTAGGACAGGGGGTAAATCGGACGAGCAGTACTTC
-	TRBJ1-1	-	TRBV7-3	CASSLAGTLPNTEAFF	TGTGCCAGCAGCTTAGCGGGGACCCTCCCGAACACTGAAGCTTTCTTT
TRBD2	TRBJ2-2	-	TRBV5-1	CASGSGTSGITGELFF	TGCGCCAGCGGATCAGGGACTAGCGGGATCACCGGGGAGCTGTTTTTT
TRBD1	TRBJ1-2	-	TRBV5-1	CASRQGRDYGYTF	TGCGCCAGCCGACAGGGGAGGGACTATGGCTACACCTTC
-	TRBJ1-5	-	TRBV4-2	CASSQELGQPQHF	TGTGCCAGCAGCCAAGAACTGGGACAGCCCCAGCATTTT
TRBD1	TRBJ1-1	few	TRBV30	CAWSLRTGGEAFF	TGTGCCTGGAGTCTTCGAACAGGGGGTGAAGCTTTCTTT
-	TRBJ1-2	-	TRBV28	CASSSQRPLGYTF	TGTGCCAGCAGTTCCCAACGCCCGTTGGGCTACACCTTC
-	TRBJ2-1	-	TRBV2	CASSEEGAYNEQFF	TGTGCCAGCAGTGAAGAGGGGGCCTACAATGAGCAGTTCTTC
-	TRBJ1-2	-	TRBV10-3	CAIATANNYGYTF	TGTGCCATCGCCACTGCGAACAACTATGGCTACACCTTC
-	TRBJ2-4	-	TRBV5-1	CASSLDGGTWDIQYF	TGCGCCAGCAGCTTGGACGGCGGGACGTGGGACATTCAGTACTTC
-	TRBJ2-6	-	TRBV2	CASSFRAPGSSGANVLTF	TGTGCCAGCAGTTTTCGGGCCCCGGGGAGCTCTGGGGCCAACGTCCTGACTTTC
-	TRBJ2-7	-	TRBV19	CASSIGSLGYEQYF	TGTGCCAGTAGTATTGGCTCTCTGGGGTACGAGCAGTACTTC
-	TRBJ1-6	-	TRBV11-2	CASSPSPGQIYNSPLHF	TGTGCCAGCAGCCCGTCCCCCGGACAGATCTATAATTCACCCCTCCACTTT
-	TRBJ2-1	-	TRBV9	CASSAKIQRGPLANEQFF	TGTGCCAGCAGCGCAAAGATCCAGAGGGGACCCCTTGCCAATGAGCAGTTCTTC
-	TRBJ2-2	-	TRBV29-1	CSGIRQGISDTGELFF	TGCAGCGGGATTCGGCAGGGGATATCGGACACCGGGGAGCTGTTTTTT
-	TRBJ1-2	-	TRBV2	CASREGGPNYGYTF	TGTGCCAGCAGGGAGGGGGGACCGAACTATGGCTACACCTTC
-	TRBJ2-7	-	TRBV18	CASSPGQPYEQYF	TGTGCCAGCTCACCGGGGCAGCCCTACGAGCAGTACTTC
TRBD1	TRBJ1-2	-	TRBV27	CASSYDRGRRYGYTF	TGTGCCAGCAGTTACGACAGGGGACGTAGATATGGCTACACCTTC
TRBD2	TRBJ2-1	once	TRBV18	CASSPWRESYNEQFF	TGTGCCAGCTCACCCTGGCGGGAGTCCTACAATGAGCAGTTCTTC
-	TRBJ1-4	-	TRBV11-2	CASSRGGGGNEKLFF	TGTGCCAGCAGCCGGGGGGGTGGAGGCAACGAAAAACTGTTTTTT
-	TRBJ1-5	-	TRBV5-1	CASSLFGGGQPQHF	TGCGCCAGCAGCTTGTTCGGGGGAGGTCAGCCCCAGCATTTT
-	TRBJ1-2	-	TRBV6-1	CASSETPGATYGYTF	TGTGCCAGCAGTGAGACGCCGGGGGCGACGTATGGCTACACCTTC
-	TRBJ1-4	-	TRBV6-1	CASSATGSPNEKLFF	TGTGCCAGCAGTGCAACAGGGTCACCTAATGAAAAACTGTTTTTT
-	TRBJ1-2	-	TRBV5-5	CASSLNTVYGYTF	TGTGCCAGCAGCCTGAACACGGTCTATGGCTACACCTTC
-	TRBJ2-5	-	TRBV19	CASTRGHQETQYF	TGTGCCAGTACAAGGGGACACCAAGAGACCCAGTACTTC
TRBD2	TRBJ2-7	-	TRBV18	CASSFGTSGISYEQYF	TGTGCCAGCTCATTCGGGACTAGCGGGATTTCCTACGAGCAGTACTTC
-	TRBJ1-2	-	TRBV6-5	CASSYEGRLSYGYTF	TGTGCCAGCAGTTACGAGGGAAGGCTCAGCTATGGCTACACCTTC
TRBD1	TRBJ2-7	-	TRBV10-3	CAIKATGTGSSYEQYF	TGTGCCATCAAGGCTACCGGGACAGGGAGCTCCTACGAGCAGTACTTC
-	TRBJ1-1	few	TRBV6-5	CASSYGDTEAFF	TGTGCCAGCAGTTACGGGGACACTGAAGCTTTCTTT
-	TRBJ1-1	-	TRBV7-9	CASSQSVGGTEAFF	TGTGCCAGCAGCCAGTCGGTTGGGGGGACTGAAGCTTTCTTT
TRBD1	TRBJ1-2	-	TRBV19	CASNTPFGTGDNYGYTF	TGTGCCAGTAATACTCCGTTCGGGACAGGGGATAACTATGGCTACACCTTC
-	TRBJ1-1	few	TRBV28	CASSYRTPNTEAFF	TGTGCCAGCAGCTACAGGACCCCCAACACTGAAGCTTTCTTT
TRBD1	TRBJ2-7	-	TRBV19	CASSFPGGSYEQYF	TGTGCCAGTAGTTTTCCAGGGGGCTCCTACGAGCAGTACTTC
-	TRBJ2-7	-	TRBV7-6	CASSPTRGSYEQYF	TGTGCCAGCAGTCCCACTAGAGGCTCCTACGAGCAGTACTTC
TRBD2	TRBJ2-3	-	TRBV5-1	CASSSGTSGNTDTQYF	TGCGCCAGCAGCTCCGGGACTAGCGGGAACACAGATACGCAGTATTTT
TRBD1	TRBJ1-2	-	TRBV18	CASSPPGQGHGYTF	TGTGCCAGCTCGCCTCCGGGACAGGGACATGGCTACACCTTC
TRBD1	TRBJ1-1	once	TRBV28	CASSSSGTGGWAFF	TGTGCCAGCAGTTCTTCCGGGACAGGGGGTTGGGCTTTCTTT
TRBD2	TRBJ2-2	-	TRBV7-7	CASSRGGSGGELFF	TGTGCCAGCAGCCGAGGCGGGAGCGGCGGGGAGCTGTTTTTT
-	TRBJ2-7	-	TRBV2	CASRGTLITYEQYF	TGTGCCAGCAGAGGGACTTTGATTACCTACGAGCAGTACTTC
-	TRBJ2-2	-	TRBV18	CASSLTANTGELFF	TGTGCCAGCTCACTAACAGCGAACACCGGGGAGCTGTTTTTT
-	TRBJ2-1	-	TRBV19	CASSLLSSYNEQFF	TGTGCCAGTAGCCTCTTGAGCTCCTACAATGAGCAGTTCTTC
-	TRBJ2-7	-	TRBV5-4	CASSQPSGPKSGEQYF	TGTGCCAGCAGTCAACCATCCGGGCCTAAATCCGGCGAGCAGTACTTC
TRBD1	TRBJ1-3	-	TRBV28	CASSQRDRGYGNTIYF	TGTGCCAGCAGTCAAAGGGACAGGGGTTATGGAAACACCATATATTTT
-	TRBJ1-5	-	TRBV2	CASNPSQGLNQPQHF	TGTGCCAGCAACCCGAGTCAGGGTTTAAATCAGCCCCAGCATTTT
-	TRBJ1-3	-	TRBV2	CASSGTTSSGNTIYF	TGTGCCAGCAGTGGGACGACCAGCTCTGGAAACACCATATATTTT
TRBD1	TRBJ2-2	-	TRBV9	CASSPRTGQNTGELFF	TGTGCCAGCAGCCCCCGGACAGGGCAGAACACCGGGGAGCTGTTTTTT
TRBD1	TRBJ1-5	-	TRBV6-1	CASSIRGQIQPQHF	TGTGCCAGCAGCATCAGGGGGCAGATTCAGCCCCAGCATTTT
-	TRBJ2-1	-	TRBV6-5	CASRTRLYNEQFF	TGTGCCAGCAGGACCCGATTATACAATGAGCAGTTCTTC